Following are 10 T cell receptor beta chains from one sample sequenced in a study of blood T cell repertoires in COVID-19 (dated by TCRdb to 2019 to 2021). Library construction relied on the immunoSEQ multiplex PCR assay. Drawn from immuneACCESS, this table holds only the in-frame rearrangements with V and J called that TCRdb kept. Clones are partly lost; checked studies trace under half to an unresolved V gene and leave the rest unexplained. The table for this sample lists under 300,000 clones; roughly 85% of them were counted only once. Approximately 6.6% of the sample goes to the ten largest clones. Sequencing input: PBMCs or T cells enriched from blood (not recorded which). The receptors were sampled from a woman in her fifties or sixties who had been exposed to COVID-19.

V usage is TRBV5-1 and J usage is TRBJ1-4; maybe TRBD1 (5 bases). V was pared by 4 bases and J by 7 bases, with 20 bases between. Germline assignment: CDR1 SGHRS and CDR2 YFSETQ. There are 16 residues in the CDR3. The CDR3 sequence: CASSLRGGSNGEKLFF. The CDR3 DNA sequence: TGCGCCAGCAGCCTCCGGGGGGGTTCAAACGGTGAAAAACTGTTTTTT.

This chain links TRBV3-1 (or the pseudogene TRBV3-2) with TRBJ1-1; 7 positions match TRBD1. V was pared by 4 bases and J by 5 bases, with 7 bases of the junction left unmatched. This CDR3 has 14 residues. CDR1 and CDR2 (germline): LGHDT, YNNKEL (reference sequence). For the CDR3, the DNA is TGTGCCAGCAGCCCTACAGGGGCTGGAACTGAAGCTTTCTTT. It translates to CASSPTGAGTEAFF.

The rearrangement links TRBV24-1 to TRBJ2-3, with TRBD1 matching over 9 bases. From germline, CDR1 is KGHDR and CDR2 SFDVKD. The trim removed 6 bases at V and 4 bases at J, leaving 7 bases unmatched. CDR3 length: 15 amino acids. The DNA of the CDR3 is TGTGCCACCAGTTTGGGGACAGGGTTCGCAGATACGCAGTATTTT. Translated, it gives CATSLGTGFADTQYF.

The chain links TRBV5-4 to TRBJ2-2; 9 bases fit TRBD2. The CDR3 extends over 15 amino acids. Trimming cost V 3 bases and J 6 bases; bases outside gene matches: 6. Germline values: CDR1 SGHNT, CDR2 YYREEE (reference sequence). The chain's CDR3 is CASSSSLAGSGELFF. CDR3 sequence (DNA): TGTGCCAGCAGCTCGTCTCTAGCGGGGTCCGGGGAGCTGTTTTTT.

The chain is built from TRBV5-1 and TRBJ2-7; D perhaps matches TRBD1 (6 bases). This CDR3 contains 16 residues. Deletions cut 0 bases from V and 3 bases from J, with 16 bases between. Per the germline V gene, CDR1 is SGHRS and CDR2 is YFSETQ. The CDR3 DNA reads TGCGCCAGCAGCTTGGACGTAGCAGGGGCCGTCTACGAGCAGTACTTC. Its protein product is CASSLDVAGAVYEQYF.

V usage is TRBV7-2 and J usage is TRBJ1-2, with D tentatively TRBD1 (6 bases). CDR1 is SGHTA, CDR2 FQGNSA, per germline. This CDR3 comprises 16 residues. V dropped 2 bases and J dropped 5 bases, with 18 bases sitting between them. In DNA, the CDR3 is TGTGCCAGCAGCTTACGGCCAGCAGGGGTCGTATATGGCTACACCTTC. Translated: CASSLRPAGVVYGYTF.

CDR3 in amino acids: CASSDAGGQTQYF. The CDR3 DNA is TGTGCCAGCAGTGACGCGGGGGGGCAGACCCAGTACTTC. The J gene is TRBJ2-5, the V gene TRBV12-3 or TRBV12-4; 9 bases are a match to TRBD2. Germline trimming cut 5 bases from V and 6 bases from J; bases unmatched to any gene: 4. The length of the CDR3 is 13 residues.

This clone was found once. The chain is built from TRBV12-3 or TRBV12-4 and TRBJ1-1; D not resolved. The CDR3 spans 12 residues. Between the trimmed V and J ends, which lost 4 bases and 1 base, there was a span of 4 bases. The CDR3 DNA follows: TGTGCCAGCAGTTACGGGAACACTGAAGCTTTCTTT. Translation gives CASSYGNTEAFF.

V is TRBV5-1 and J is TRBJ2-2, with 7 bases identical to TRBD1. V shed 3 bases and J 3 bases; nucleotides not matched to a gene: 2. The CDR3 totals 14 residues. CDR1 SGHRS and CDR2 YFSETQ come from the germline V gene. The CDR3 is CASSSGTDTGELFF. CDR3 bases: TGCGCCAGCAGCTCAGGGACAGACACCGGGGAGCTGTTTTTT.

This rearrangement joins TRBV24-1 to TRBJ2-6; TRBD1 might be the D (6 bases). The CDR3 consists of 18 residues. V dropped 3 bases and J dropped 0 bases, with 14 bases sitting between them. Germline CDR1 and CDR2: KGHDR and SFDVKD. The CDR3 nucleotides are TGTGCCACCAGTGATCCGGACAGCCCTTTCTCTGGGGCCAACGTCCTGACTTTC. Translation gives CATSDPDSPFSGANVLTF.